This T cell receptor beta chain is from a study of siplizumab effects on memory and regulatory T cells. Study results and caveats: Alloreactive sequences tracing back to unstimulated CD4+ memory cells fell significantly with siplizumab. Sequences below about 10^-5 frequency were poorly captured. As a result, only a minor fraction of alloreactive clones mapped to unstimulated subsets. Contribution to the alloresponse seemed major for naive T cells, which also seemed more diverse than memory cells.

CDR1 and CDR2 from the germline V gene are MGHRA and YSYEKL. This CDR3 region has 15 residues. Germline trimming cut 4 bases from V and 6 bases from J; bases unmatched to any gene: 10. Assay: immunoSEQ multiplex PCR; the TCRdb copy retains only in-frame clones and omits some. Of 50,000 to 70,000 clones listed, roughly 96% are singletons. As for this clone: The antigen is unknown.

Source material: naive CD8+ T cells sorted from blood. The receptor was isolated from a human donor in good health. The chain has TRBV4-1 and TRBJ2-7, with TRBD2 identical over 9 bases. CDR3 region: CASSRLTGTSPEQYF. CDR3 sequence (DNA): TGCGCCAGCAGCCGACTAACCGGGACTAGCCCCGAGCAGTACTTC.